What follows is one T cell receptor beta chain and its context. Its target is not known. This record comes from a study of T cell responses to AZD1222 COVID-19 vaccine. Study results and limitations: White British donors predominated, females outnumbered males, and clonal diversity was possibly underestimated. Spike regions recognized by vaccine-associated CD4 TCRs spanned the protein, led by 160-218 and 743-854.

Germline loops: CDR1 LNHDA, CDR2 SQIVND (reference sequence). V lost 6 bases and J lost 0; bases outside the gene matches: 5. The CDR3 sequence is 15 residues long. Using immunoSEQ multiplex PCR, the repertoire was profiled, and TCRdb retains in-frame clones only, with some absent. The sample has 180,000 or so clones; 85% to 90% are singletons. The rearrangement uses TRBV19 and TRBJ2-4, with TRBD1 matching over 7 bases. This TCR derives from an adult who received the AZD1222 COVID-19 vaccine. The material was peripheral blood, obtained 28 days after the second AZD1222 dose. The DNA of the CDR3 is TGTGCCAGTAGCCCCCAGGGGGAAGCCAAAAACATTCAGTACTTC. Translated: CASSPQGEAKNIQYF.